These T cell receptor beta chains were read from a single sample in a study of blood T cell repertoires in COVID-19. TCRdb's table, derived via immunoSEQ multiplex PCR, lists solely in-frame clones and lacks some. Of under 150,000 clones in the sample, about 84% were seen once. The sample was peripheral blood. These receptors came from a woman in her forties or fifties with acute or convalescent COVID-19. Each CDR3 is given with its conserved first and last residue. The order of the fields is CDR3 protein, J gene, V gene.

cdr3_aa: CASVESPGGTDTQYF; j_call: TRBJ2-3; v_call: TRBV6-5
cdr3_aa: CASSLRGHSSTDTQYF; j_call: TRBJ2-3; v_call: TRBV7-9
cdr3_aa: CASSYEGGGILGNQPQHF; j_call: TRBJ1-5; v_call: TRBV28
cdr3_aa: CASSRTGVGYTF; j_call: TRBJ1-2; v_call: TRBV6-2/TRBV6-3
cdr3_aa: CASSPISSIDTQYF; j_call: TRBJ2-3; v_call: TRBV7-7
cdr3_aa: CASSEGGLIYEQYF; j_call: TRBJ2-7; v_call: TRBV9
cdr3_aa: CASSQQGNSPLHF; j_call: TRBJ1-6; v_call: TRBV3-1/TRBV3-2
cdr3_aa: CASSQFERDEQFF; j_call: TRBJ2-1; v_call: TRBV4-3
cdr3_aa: CASRAQGGNTIYF; j_call: TRBJ1-3; v_call: TRBV27
cdr3_aa: CASKDQGPRGGQFF; j_call: TRBJ2-1; v_call: TRBV5-1
cdr3_aa: CASSLEWGGRDEQFF; j_call: TRBJ2-1; v_call: TRBV7-6
cdr3_aa: CASSYGGQKIEAFF; j_call: TRBJ1-1; v_call: TRBV6-2/TRBV6-3
cdr3_aa: CASSLVGTEDSPLHF; j_call: TRBJ1-6; v_call: TRBV7-2
cdr3_aa: CASSLNLGVGYGYTF; j_call: TRBJ1-2; v_call: TRBV19
cdr3_aa: CASSLESAGKQYF; j_call: TRBJ2-7; v_call: TRBV7-9
cdr3_aa: CASSPGQGGEQYF; j_call: TRBJ2-7; v_call: TRBV5-1
cdr3_aa: CASSLDQVEGYGYTF; j_call: TRBJ1-2; v_call: TRBV7-2
cdr3_aa: CASSLSGLSSYNEQFF; j_call: TRBJ2-1; v_call: TRBV27
cdr3_aa: CASSQAQGAYTIYF; j_call: TRBJ1-3; v_call: TRBV3-1/TRBV3-2
cdr3_aa: CASSHRGLYYEQYF; j_call: TRBJ2-7; v_call: TRBV4-2
cdr3_aa: CASTRSGAPTDTQYF; j_call: TRBJ2-3; v_call: TRBV2
cdr3_aa: CASSNTGTRRNQPQHF; j_call: TRBJ1-5; v_call: TRBV21-1
cdr3_aa: CASSFGPEQPQHF; j_call: TRBJ1-5; v_call: TRBV11-2
cdr3_aa: CASSLSNSGGISGELFF; j_call: TRBJ2-2; v_call: TRBV27
cdr3_aa: CASSVGQDSGNTIYF; j_call: TRBJ1-3; v_call: TRBV9
cdr3_aa: CASSSEAGAYEDTQYF; j_call: TRBJ2-3; v_call: TRBV7-2
cdr3_aa: CASSPQGSGGNQETQYF; j_call: TRBJ2-5; v_call: TRBV18
cdr3_aa: CAYRTGGAQGNTIYF; j_call: TRBJ1-3; v_call: TRBV30
cdr3_aa: CASTESGGPENTQYF; j_call: TRBJ2-3; v_call: TRBV27
cdr3_aa: CASSPDRGEQYF; j_call: TRBJ2-7; v_call: TRBV7-9
cdr3_aa: CASSISNTGGQFF; j_call: TRBJ2-1; v_call: TRBV19
cdr3_aa: CAWEDRGEARSRAFF; j_call: TRBJ1-1; v_call: TRBV30
cdr3_aa: CASSLMRGGDTQYF; j_call: TRBJ2-3; v_call: TRBV11-1
cdr3_aa: CASSSTGSTEAFF; j_call: TRBJ1-1; v_call: TRBV19
cdr3_aa: CASSRGTSGYPETQYF; j_call: TRBJ2-5; v_call: TRBV19
cdr3_aa: CASGSAGGGSPLHF; j_call: TRBJ1-6; v_call: TRBV25-1
cdr3_aa: CASTLMTGGGFDEQFF; j_call: TRBJ2-1; v_call: TRBV19
cdr3_aa: CASSQIGGTEAFF; j_call: TRBJ1-1; v_call: TRBV6-5
cdr3_aa: CASSLAGTGAGYTF; j_call: TRBJ1-2; v_call: TRBV11-1
cdr3_aa: CASISGITEAFF; j_call: TRBJ1-1; v_call: TRBV7-9
cdr3_aa: CASSLTYQETQYF; j_call: TRBJ2-5; v_call: TRBV12-3/TRBV12-4
cdr3_aa: CASSRTGDNSPLHF; j_call: TRBJ1-6; v_call: TRBV6-2/TRBV6-3
cdr3_aa: CASSLALVNVHEQYF; j_call: TRBJ2-7; v_call: TRBV5-8
cdr3_aa: CASSSPLWAGPGDYGYTF; j_call: TRBJ1-2; v_call: TRBV9
cdr3_aa: CASSPNQETQYF; j_call: TRBJ2-5; v_call: TRBV18
cdr3_aa: CASSRGTGNTEAFF; j_call: TRBJ1-1; v_call: TRBV5-1
cdr3_aa: CASSQASEKLFF; j_call: TRBJ1-4; v_call: TRBV3-1/TRBV3-2
cdr3_aa: CASSAGQGENYGYTF; j_call: TRBJ1-2; v_call: TRBV9
cdr3_aa: CSASGVAGATEAFF; j_call: TRBJ1-1; v_call: TRBV20-1
cdr3_aa: CASSLEGNTEAFF; j_call: TRBJ1-1; v_call: TRBV27
cdr3_aa: CASRPGLAGEFF; j_call: TRBJ2-1; v_call: TRBV28